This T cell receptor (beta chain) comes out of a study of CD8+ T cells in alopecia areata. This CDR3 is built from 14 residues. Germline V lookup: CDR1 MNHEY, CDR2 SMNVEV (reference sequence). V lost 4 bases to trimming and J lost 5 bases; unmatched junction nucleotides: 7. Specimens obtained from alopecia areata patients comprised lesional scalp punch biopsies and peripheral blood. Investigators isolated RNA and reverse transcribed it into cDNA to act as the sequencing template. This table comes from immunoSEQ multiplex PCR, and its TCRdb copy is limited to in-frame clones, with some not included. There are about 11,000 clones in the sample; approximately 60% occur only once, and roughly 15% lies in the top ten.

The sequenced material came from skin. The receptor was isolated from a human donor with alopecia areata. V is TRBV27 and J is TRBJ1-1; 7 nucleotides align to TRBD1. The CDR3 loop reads CASSSTGKATEAFF. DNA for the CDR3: TGTGCCAGCAGTTCGACAGGGAAAGCGACTGAAGCTTTCTTT.